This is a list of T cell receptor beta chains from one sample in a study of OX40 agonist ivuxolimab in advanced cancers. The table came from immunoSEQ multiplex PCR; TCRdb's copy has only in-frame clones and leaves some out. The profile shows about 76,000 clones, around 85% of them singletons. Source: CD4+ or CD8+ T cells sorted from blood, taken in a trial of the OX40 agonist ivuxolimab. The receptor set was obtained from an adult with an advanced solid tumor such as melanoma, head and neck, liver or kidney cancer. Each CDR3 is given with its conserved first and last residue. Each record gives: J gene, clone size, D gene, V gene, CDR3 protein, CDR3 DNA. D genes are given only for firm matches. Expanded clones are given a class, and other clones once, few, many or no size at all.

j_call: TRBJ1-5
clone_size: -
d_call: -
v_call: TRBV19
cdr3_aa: CASSPQGSSQPQHF
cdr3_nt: TGTGCCAGTAGTCCTCAGGGGTCCAGTCAGCCCCAGCATTTT

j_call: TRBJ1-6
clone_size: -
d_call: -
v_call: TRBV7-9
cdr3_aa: CASSLGNSPLHF
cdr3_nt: TGTGCCAGCAGCTTGGGGAATTCACCCCTCCACTTT

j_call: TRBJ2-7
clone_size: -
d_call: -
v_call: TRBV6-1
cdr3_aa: CASSEWFYEQYF
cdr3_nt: TGTGCCAGCAGTGAATGGTTCTACGAGCAGTACTTC

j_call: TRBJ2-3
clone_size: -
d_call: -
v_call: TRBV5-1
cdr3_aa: CASSLESSTDTQYF
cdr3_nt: TGCGCCAGCAGCTTGGAGTCTTCCACAGATACGCAGTATTTT

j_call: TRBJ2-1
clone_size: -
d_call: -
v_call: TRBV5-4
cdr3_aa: CASSLAWKGGDNEQFF
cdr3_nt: TGTGCCAGCAGCTTGGCCTGGAAGGGTGGCGACAATGAGCAGTTCTTC

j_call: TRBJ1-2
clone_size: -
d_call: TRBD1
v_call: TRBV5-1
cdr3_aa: CASSLTGGQSYGYTF
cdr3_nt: TGCGCCAGCAGCCTGACAGGGGGCCAGAGCTATGGCTACACCTTC

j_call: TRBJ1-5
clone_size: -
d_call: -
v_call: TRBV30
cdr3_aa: CAWSAPGGRNQPQHF
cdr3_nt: TGTGCCTGGAGTGCCCCCGGGGGTCGCAATCAGCCCCAGCATTTT

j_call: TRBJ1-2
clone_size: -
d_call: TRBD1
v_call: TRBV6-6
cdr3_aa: CASRPPTGGRDGYTF
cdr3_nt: TGTGCCAGCAGGCCTCCTACAGGGGGAAGAGATGGCTACACCTTC

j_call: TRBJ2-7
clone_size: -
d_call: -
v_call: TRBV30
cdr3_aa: CAWSVLSARGISYEQYF
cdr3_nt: TGTGCCTGGAGTGTACTATCCGCCCGGGGCATCAGCTACGAGCAGTACTTC

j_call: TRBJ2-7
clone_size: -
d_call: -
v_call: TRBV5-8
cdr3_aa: CASSRPMDEQYF
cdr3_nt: TGTGCCAGCAGCCGACCCATGGACGAGCAGTACTTC

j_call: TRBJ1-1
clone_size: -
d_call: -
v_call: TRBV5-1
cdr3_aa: CASSLLGGWAEAFF
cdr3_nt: TGCGCCAGCAGCTTATTAGGGGGATGGGCTGAAGCTTTCTTT

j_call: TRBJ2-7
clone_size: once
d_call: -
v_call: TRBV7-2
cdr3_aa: CASSPITLHYEQYF
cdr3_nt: TGTGCCAGCAGCCCCATTACACTTCACTACGAGCAGTACTTC

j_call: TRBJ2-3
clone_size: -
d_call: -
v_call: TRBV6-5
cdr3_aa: CASSLRGLGTDTQYF
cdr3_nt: TGTGCCAGCAGTTTGCGGGGGCTCGGGACAGATACGCAGTATTTT

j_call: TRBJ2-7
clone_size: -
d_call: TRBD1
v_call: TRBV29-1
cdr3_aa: CSVGRDRGVYEQYF
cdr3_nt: TGCAGCGTTGGTAGGGACAGGGGCGTCTACGAGCAGTACTTC

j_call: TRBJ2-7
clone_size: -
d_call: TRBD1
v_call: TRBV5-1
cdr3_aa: CASSGTANIYEQYF
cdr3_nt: TGCGCCAGCAGCGGGACAGCGAATATCTACGAGCAGTACTTC

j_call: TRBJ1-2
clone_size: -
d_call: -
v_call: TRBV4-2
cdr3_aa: CASSQLRGPEEELGHGYTF
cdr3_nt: TGTGCCAGCAGCCAATTACGAGGGCCGGAAGAGGAGCTCGGCCATGGCTACACCTTC

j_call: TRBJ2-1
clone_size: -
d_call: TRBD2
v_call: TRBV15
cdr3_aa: CATSRDREWTSGGGAYNEQFF
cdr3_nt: TGTGCCACCAGCAGAGATCGAGAGTGGACTAGCGGGGGAGGCGCTTACAATGAGCAGTTCTTC

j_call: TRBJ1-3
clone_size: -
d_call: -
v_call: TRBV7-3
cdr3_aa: CASRTPGYGNTIYF
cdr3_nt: TGTGCCAGCAGGACCCCGGGTTACGGAAACACCATATATTTT

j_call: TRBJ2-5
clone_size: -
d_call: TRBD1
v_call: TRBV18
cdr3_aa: CASSSTGGGETQYF
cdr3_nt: TGTGCCAGCTCATCGACAGGGGGCGGGGAGACCCAGTACTTC

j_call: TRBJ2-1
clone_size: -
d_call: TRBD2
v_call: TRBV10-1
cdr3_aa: CASSEARGGYNEQFF
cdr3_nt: TGCGCCAGCAGTGAGGCCCGCGGGGGGTACAATGAGCAGTTCTTC

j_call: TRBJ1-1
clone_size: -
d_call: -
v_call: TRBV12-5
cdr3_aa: CASGKQNGGYEAEAFF
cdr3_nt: TGTGCTAGTGGAAAACAAAACGGGGGTTATGAGGCTGAAGCTTTCTTT

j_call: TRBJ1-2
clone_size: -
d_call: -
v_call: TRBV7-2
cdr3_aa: CASSPAGLNGYTF
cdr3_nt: TGTGCCAGCAGCCCGGCAGGGCTTAATGGCTACACCTTC

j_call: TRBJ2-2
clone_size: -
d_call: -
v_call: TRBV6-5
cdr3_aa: CASSYSGHTGELFF
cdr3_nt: TGTGCCAGCAGTTACTCGGGACACACCGGGGAGCTGTTTTTT

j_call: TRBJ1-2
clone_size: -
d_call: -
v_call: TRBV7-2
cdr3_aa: CASSLGREGYGYTF
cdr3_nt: TGTGCCAGCAGCTTAGGGAGGGAGGGGTATGGCTACACCTTC

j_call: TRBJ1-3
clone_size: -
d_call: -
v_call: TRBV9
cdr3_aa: CASSPDRKGNTIYF
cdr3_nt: TGTGCCAGCAGTCCGGACAGAAAGGGAAACACCATATATTTT

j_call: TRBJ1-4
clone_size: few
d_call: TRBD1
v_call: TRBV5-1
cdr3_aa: CASSFSGTGDEKLFF
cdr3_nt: TGCGCCAGCAGCTTCTCCGGGACAGGGGATGAAAAACTGTTTTTT

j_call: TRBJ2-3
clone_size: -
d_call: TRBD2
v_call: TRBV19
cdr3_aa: CASSTSGGVTDTQYF
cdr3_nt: TGTGCCAGTAGTACCAGCGGGGGGGTAACAGATACGCAGTATTTT

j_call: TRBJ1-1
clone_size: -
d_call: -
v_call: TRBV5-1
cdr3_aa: CASTFDLGALGEAFF
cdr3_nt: TGCGCCAGCACTTTTGATTTAGGGGCTCTTGGTGAAGCTTTCTTT

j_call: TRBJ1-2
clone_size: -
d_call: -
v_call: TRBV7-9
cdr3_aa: CASSDDNYGYTF
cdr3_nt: TGTGCCAGCAGCGATGACAACTATGGCTACACCTTC

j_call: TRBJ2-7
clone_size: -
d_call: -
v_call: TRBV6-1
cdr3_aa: CATRPGGLIIEQYF
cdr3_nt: TGTGCCACCAGACCTGGTGGACTTATCATAGAGCAGTACTTC

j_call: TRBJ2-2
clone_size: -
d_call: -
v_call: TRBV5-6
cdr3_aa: CASSFIRGGTGELFF
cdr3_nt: TGTGCCAGCAGCTTCATAAGGGGCGGAACCGGGGAGCTGTTTTTT

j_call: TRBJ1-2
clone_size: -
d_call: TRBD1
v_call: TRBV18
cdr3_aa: CASSPPRDRGDGYTF
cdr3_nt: TGTGCCAGCTCACCACCGAGGGACAGGGGGGATGGCTACACCTTC

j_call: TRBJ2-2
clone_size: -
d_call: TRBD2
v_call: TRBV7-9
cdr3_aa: CASSHRRGGVTNTGELFF
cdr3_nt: TGTGCCAGCAGCCATAGGCGGGGGGGCGTGACGAACACCGGGGAGCTGTTTTTT

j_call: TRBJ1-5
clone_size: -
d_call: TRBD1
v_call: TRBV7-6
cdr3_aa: CASSPTLTGGLDQPQHF
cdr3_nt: TGTGCCAGCAGCCCGACCCTAACAGGGGGTCTTGATCAGCCCCAGCATTTT

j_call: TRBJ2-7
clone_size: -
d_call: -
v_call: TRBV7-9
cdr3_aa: CASSLGGNGGSEQYF
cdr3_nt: TGTGCCAGCAGCTTAGGCGGAAACGGGGGATCCGAGCAGTACTTC

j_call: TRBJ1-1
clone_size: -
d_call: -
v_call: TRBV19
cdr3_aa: CASSIDPTRRDTEAFF
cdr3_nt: TGTGCCAGTAGTATAGATCCGACCCGTCGGGACACTGAAGCTTTCTTT

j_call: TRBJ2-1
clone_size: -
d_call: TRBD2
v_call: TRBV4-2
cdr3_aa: CASSQEIAGAPGAEQFF
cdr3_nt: TGTGCCAGCAGCCAAGAAATAGCGGGGGCCCCGGGGGCTGAGCAGTTCTTC

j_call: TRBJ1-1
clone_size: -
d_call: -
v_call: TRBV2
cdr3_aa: CASSGGRGFMNTEAFF
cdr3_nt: TGTGCCAGCAGTGGGGGACGGGGTTTTATGAACACTGAAGCTTTCTTT

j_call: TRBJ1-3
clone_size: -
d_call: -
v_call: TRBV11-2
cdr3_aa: CASSFSFGNTIYF
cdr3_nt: TGTGCCAGCAGCTTTAGTTTCGGCAACACCATATATTTT

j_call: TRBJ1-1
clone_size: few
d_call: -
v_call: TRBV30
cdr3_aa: CAWKALNTEAFF
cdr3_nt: TGTGCCTGGAAAGCCCTGAACACTGAAGCTTTCTTT

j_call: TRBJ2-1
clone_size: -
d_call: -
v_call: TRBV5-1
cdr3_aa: CASSLDEVAVDGNEQFF
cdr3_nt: TGCGCCAGCAGCTTGGATGAAGTAGCGGTAGATGGCAATGAGCAGTTCTTC

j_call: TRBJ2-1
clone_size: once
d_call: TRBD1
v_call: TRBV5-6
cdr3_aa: CASSSAGTGANEQFF
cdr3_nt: TGTGCCAGCAGCTCAGCCGGGACAGGGGCCAATGAGCAGTTCTTC

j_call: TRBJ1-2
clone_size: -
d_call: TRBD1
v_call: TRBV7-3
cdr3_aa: CASSSLSLDRVYGYTF
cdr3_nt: TGTGCCAGCAGCTCACTTAGCCTCGACAGGGTTTATGGCTACACCTTC

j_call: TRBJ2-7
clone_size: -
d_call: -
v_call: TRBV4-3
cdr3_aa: CASSQDRGHNYEQYF
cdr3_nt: TGCGCCAGCAGCCAAGATCGTGGACATAACTACGAGCAGTACTTC

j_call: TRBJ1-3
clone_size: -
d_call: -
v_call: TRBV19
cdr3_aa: CASSTRDRNSGNTIYF
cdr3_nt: TGTGCCAGTAGTACCCGCGACAGGAACTCTGGAAACACCATATATTTT

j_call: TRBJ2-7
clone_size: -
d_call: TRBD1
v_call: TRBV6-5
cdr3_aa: CAIGDRDSSYEQYF
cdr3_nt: TGTGCCATCGGTGACAGGGACAGCTCCTACGAGCAGTACTTC

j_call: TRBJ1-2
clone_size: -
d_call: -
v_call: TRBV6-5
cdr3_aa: CASSYAEGDYGYTF
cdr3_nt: TGTGCCAGCAGTTACGCTGAGGGGGACTATGGCTACACCTTC

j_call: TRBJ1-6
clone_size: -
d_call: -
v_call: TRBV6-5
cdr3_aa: CASSYTSDNSPLHF
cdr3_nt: TGTGCCAGCAGTTACACGTCGGATAATTCACCCCTCCACTTT